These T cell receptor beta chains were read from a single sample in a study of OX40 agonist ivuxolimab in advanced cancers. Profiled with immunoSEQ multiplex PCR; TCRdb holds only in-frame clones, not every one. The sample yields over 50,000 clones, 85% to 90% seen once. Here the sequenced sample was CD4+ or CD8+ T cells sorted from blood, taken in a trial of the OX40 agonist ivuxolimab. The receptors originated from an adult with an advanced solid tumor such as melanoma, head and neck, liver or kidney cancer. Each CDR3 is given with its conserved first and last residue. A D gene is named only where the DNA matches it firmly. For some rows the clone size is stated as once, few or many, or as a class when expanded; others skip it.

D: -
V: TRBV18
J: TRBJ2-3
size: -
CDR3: CASSPPATDTQYF
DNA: TGTGCCAGCTCACCTCCCGCCACAGATACGCAGTATTTT

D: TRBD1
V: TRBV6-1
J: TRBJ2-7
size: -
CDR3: CASREPSGTATYEQYF
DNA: TGTGCCAGCAGGGAACCTTCCGGGACAGCAACCTACGAGCAGTACTTC

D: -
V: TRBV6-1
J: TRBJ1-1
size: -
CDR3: CASSVTVNTEAFF
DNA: TGTGCCAGCAGTGTGACGGTGAACACTGAAGCTTTCTTT

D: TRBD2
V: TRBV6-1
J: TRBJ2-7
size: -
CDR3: CASRPGTSGIYEQYF
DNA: TGTGCCAGCAGACCCGGGACTAGCGGGATCTACGAGCAGTACTTC

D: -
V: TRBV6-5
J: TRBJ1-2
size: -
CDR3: CASSDTLGGYTF
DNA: TGTGCCAGCTCGGACACTCTGGGCGGCTACACCTTC

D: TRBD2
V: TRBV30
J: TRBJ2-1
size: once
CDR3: CAWSVRSGSGNEQFF
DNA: TGTGCCTGGAGTGTTAGGAGCGGGAGTGGGAATGAGCAGTTCTTC

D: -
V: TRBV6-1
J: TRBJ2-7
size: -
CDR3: CASSAQTGGSSYEQYF
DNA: TGTGCCAGCAGTGCCCAGACAGGAGGTAGCTCCTACGAGCAGTACTTC

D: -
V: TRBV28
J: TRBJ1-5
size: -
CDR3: CASKGGPNLNQPQHF
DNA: TGTGCCAGCAAGGGGGGCCCAAACCTCAATCAGCCCCAGCATTTT

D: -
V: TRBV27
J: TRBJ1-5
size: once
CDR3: CASGPHSNQPQHF
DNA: TGTGCCAGCGGACCCCATAGCAATCAGCCCCAGCATTTT

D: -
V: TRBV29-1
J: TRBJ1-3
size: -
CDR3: CSVEGEGNTIYF
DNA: TGCAGCGTTGAAGGGGAGGGAAACACCATATATTTT

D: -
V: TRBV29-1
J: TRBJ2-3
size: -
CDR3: CSVDRGPPQYF
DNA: TGCAGCGTTGACAGGGGCCCGCCCCAGTATTTT

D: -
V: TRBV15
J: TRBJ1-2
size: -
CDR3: CATSLTAYNYGYTF
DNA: TGTGCCACCAGCCTGACAGCTTACAACTATGGCTACACCTTC

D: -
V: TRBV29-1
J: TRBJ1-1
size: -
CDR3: CSVEGSVNTEAFF
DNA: TGCAGCGTTGAAGGCAGTGTGAACACTGAAGCTTTCTTT

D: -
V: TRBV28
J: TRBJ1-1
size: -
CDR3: CASSLGVEAFF
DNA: TGTGCCAGCAGTTTGGGGGTTGAAGCTTTCTTT

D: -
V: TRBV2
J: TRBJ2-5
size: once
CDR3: CASRLQVGETQYF
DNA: TGTGCCAGCAGGCTACAGGTAGGAGAGACCCAGTACTTC

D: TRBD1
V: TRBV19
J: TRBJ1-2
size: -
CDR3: CASRSDRARPYGYTF
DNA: TGTGCCAGTAGGAGCGACAGGGCCCGGCCTTATGGCTACACCTTC

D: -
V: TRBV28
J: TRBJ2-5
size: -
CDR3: CASTTSGGLEETQYF
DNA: TGTGCCAGCACCACCTCCGGGGGGCTGGAAGAGACCCAGTACTTC

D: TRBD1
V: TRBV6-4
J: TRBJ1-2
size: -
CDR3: CASSPGQGNYGYTF
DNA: TGTGCCAGCAGTCCTGGACAGGGTAACTATGGCTACACCTTC

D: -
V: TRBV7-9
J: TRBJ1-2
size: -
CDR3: CASRGSAGYTF
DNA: TGTGCCAGCAGGGGATCGGCTGGCTACACCTTC

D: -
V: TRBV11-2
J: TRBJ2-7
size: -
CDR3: CASSLVSDRLYEQYF
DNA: TGTGCCAGCAGCTTAGTTTCAGACAGACTCTACGAGCAGTACTTC

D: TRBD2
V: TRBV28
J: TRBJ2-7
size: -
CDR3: CASSFPGLAGRSSYEQYF
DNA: TGTGCCAGCAGTTTTCCCGGACTAGCGGGACGATCCTCCTACGAGCAGTACTTC

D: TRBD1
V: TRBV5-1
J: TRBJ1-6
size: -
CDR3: CASSSGQGDSILHF
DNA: TGCGCCAGCAGCTCGGGACAGGGGGATAGTATCCTCCACTTT

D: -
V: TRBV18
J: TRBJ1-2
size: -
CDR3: CASSPGAQGNYGYTF
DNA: TGTGCCAGCTCACCAGGGGCCCAGGGGAACTATGGCTACACCTTC

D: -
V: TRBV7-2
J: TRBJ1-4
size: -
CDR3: CASSLSPNEKLFF
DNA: TGTGCCAGCAGCTTGAGTCCTAATGAAAAACTGTTTTTT

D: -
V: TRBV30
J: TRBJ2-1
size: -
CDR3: CAWSTGRRFYNEQFF
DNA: TGTGCCTGGAGTACGGGACGTCGATTCTACAATGAGCAGTTCTTC

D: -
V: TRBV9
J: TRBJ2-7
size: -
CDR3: CASSVGGLVSSYEQYF
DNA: TGTGCCAGCAGCGTAGGCGGGTTGGTGAGCTCCTACGAGCAGTACTTC

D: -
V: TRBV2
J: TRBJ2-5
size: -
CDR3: CASIGSAGQETQYF
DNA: TGTGCCAGCATAGGGTCTGCGGGGCAAGAGACCCAGTACTTC